The subject of this entry is one TCR beta chain. The target antigen is unknown. This CDR3 has 12 amino acids. Germline V gene sequence: CDR1 LGHNA, CDR2 YSLEER. V lost 3 bases and J lost 7, with 9 bases in between. These data come from a study of T cell responses to AZD1222 COVID-19 vaccine. The overall study: Investigators merged groups given second doses at roughly 4 or roughly 12 weeks. General observations from the study: Regions 160-218 and 743-854 held dominance among vaccine-associated CD4 TCRs, which spanned spike. Donors skewed white British and female; clonal diversity was possibly underestimated. Baseline antibody screening turned up just six seropositive AZD1222 recipients.

Assay used: immunoSEQ multiplex PCR; TCRdb lists only in-frame clones, some missing. The top ten hold about 9% of the sample, which has 200,000 or so clones, about 94% seen once. The source material was peripheral blood, sampled on day 0 of AZD1222 vaccination. This clonotype originated in an adult in good health. The rearrangement joins TRBV4-3 to TRBJ1-2, with a weak D call TRBD1 (6 bases). The DNA of the CDR3 is TGCGCCAGCAGCCAGGGGACATCTGGCTACACCTTC. It specifies CASSQGTSGYTF.